What follows are 28 T cell receptor beta chains derived from one specimen sequenced in a study of T cells after somatic rescue of genetic block. Assay used: immunoSEQ multiplex PCR; TCRdb lists only in-frame clones, some missing. The sample holds some 68,000 clones; more than 75% are singletons and the top ten take 2.8%. The sequenced sample was peripheral blood mononuclear cells (PBMCs). The receptors originated from a young man.

V gene TRBV5-1 combines with J gene TRBJ2-1; D is possibly TRBD2 (7 bases). CDR3 length: 14 amino acids. Germline V gene sequence: CDR1 SGHRS, CDR2 YFSETQ. V was cut by 3 bases and J by 5 bases, with 12 bases left in between. The CDR3 reads CASSSTGGNNEQFF. Here the CDR3 DNA reads TGCGCCAGCAGCTCGACGGGGGGCAACAATGAGCAGTTCTTC.

V gene TRBV5-6 combines with J gene TRBJ2-5; D is tentatively TRBD1 or TRBD2 (5 bases each). V dropped 4 bases and J dropped 5 bases, with 21 bases sitting between them. CDR1 is SGHDT, CDR2 YYEEEE, per germline. The length of the CDR3 is 16 residues. The CDR3: CASSRTGASFRETQYF. The CDR3 bases are TGTGCCAGCAGCCGGACCGGGGCCTCTTTCCGGGAGACCCAGTACTTC.

V and J are TRBV9 and TRBJ1-6, with TRBD1 matching 7 bases. This CDR3 comprises 17 residues. Germline CDR1 SGDLS, CDR2 YYNGEE. J gave up 0 bases and V 4 bases, and 7 bases lay outside the gene matches. The CDR3 loop is CASSKNRGSSYNSPLHF. In DNA form, the CDR3 reads TGTGCCAGCAGCAAAAACAGGGGTAGCTCCTATAATTCACCCCTCCACTTT.

This clone came up a few times. The chain employs TRBV2 and TRBJ1-5; 8 bases are a match to TRBD1. The CDR3 is 18 amino acids. Per the germline V gene, CDR1 is SNHLY and CDR2 is FYNNEI. The V and J ends lost 2 bases and 0 bases, in that order; junction bases with no gene match: 9. The CDR3 reads CASSEPKTGQGSNQPQHF. In DNA, the CDR3 is TGTGCCAGCAGTGAACCCAAAACAGGACAGGGTAGCAATCAGCCCCAGCATTTT. Combining the CDR3 with reference TRBV2 and TRBJ1-5 gives the whole variable domain EPEVTQTPSHQVTQMGQEVILRCVPISNHLYFYWYRQILGQKVEFLVSFYNNEISEKSEIFDDQFSVERPDGSNFTLKIRSTKLEDSAMYFCASSEPKTGQGSNQPQHFGDGTRLSIL.

J is TRBJ1-1 and V is TRBV15; D is perhaps TRBD1 (5 bases). Trimming removed 0 bases at V and 4 bases at J, with 9 bases between. Germline CDR1 and CDR2: LNHNV and YYDKDF (reference sequence). The CDR3 has 14 residues. The CDR3 bases are TGTGCCACCAGCAGAGATGTAGGGGTCACTGAAGCTTTCTTT. Translating gives CATSRDVGVTEAFF. Looking up the rest from reference TRBV15 and TRBJ1-1 gives the full variable domain: DAMVIQNPRYQVTQFGKPVTLSCSQTLNHNVMYWYQQKSSQAPKLLFHYYDKDFNNEADTPDNFQSRRPNTSFCFLDIRSPGLGDTAMYLCATSRDVGVTEAFFGQGTRLTVV.

The rearrangement links TRBV5-4 to TRBJ2-7, with D tentatively TRBD1 (6 bases). The CDR3 loop spans 13 amino acids. In germline, CDR1 is SGHNT, CDR2 YYREEE (reference sequence). Trimming left V 5 bases short and J 5 bases short, with 14 bases between. The CDR3 region is CASRTQQGDEQYF. The CDR3 nucleotides read TGTGCCAGCAGAACCCAACAGGGAGACGAGCAGTACTTC.

V and J are TRBV2 and TRBJ1-1; D might be TRBD1 (6 bases). V gave up 5 bases and J gave up 4 bases, with 14 bases separating them. The germline gives CDR1 SNHLY, CDR2 FYNNEI. The CDR3 totals 14 residues. The CDR3 DNA sequence: TGTGCCAGCAGTAGGGACACGGACAGCACTGAAGCTTTCTTT. It specifies CASSRDTDSTEAFF.

The chain combines TRBV4-1 with TRBJ2-7; 9 nucleotides agree with TRBD2. V lost 1 base, J lost 2 bases, and 6 bases stayed unmatched. The CDR3 extends over 16 amino acids. Germline V gene sequence: CDR1 MGHRA, CDR2 YSYEKL. The CDR3 spells CASSQALAGGPYEQYF. In DNA form, the CDR3 reads TGCGCCAGCAGCCAAGCCCTGGCGGGAGGGCCCTACGAGCAGTACTTC.

This chain joins TRBV7-9 and TRBJ2-7, with TRBD1 matching over 7 bases. Germline loops: CDR1 SEHNR, CDR2 FQNEAQ (reference sequence). The CDR3 has 14 residues. After removal of 5 bases from V and 0 bases from J, the junction contained 4 bases not matched to a gene. The CDR3 loop reads CASSKDRASYEQYF. The CDR3 DNA reads TGTGCCAGCAGCAAAGACAGGGCCTCCTACGAGCAGTACTTC. Looking up the rest from reference TRBV7-9 and TRBJ2-7 gives the full variable domain: DTGVSQNPRHKITKRGQNVTFRCDPISEHNRLYWYRQTLGQGPEFLTYFQNEAQLEKSRLLSDRFSAERPKGSFSTLEIQRTEQGDSAMYLCASSKDRASYEQYFGPGTRLTVT.

V and J are TRBV7-2 and TRBJ2-3; D not certain. Germline CDR1 and CDR2: SGHTA and FQGNSA. V lost 5 bases and J lost 3, with 12 bases in between. CDR3 length: 14 amino acids. The CDR3, as DNA: TGTGCCAGCAGCACACCCCCTAGAACAGATACGCAGTATTTT. The encoded protein is CASSTPPRTDTQYF.

The chain recombines TRBV6-5 with TRBJ2-5; 11 nucleotides align to TRBD2. The CDR3 totals 15 residues. Germline assignment: CDR1 MNHEY and CDR2 SVGAGI. J lost 7 bases, V lost 5 bases, and 9 bases had no gene match. DNA for the CDR3: TGTGCCAGCAGTCAGGGACTAGCGGAATTAGGGACCCAGTACTTC. It yields the protein CASSQGLAELGTQYF.

The chain links TRBV5-4 to TRBJ2-3, with TRBD2 identical over 8 bases. Germline lookup yields CDR1 SGHNT and CDR2 YYREEE (reference sequence). Trimming removed 4 bases from V and 1 base from J; junction bases left unmatched: 8. The CDR3 contains 16 residues. CDR3 loop: CASSPGGAGRTDTQYF. In DNA form, the CDR3 reads TGTGCCAGCAGCCCGGGGGGGGCGGGGCGCACAGATACGCAGTATTTT.

The chain has TRBV5-1 and TRBJ2-1, with 11 bases lining up with TRBD1. Unmatched junction bases numbered 14, after V lost 5 bases and J lost 7 bases. The CDR3 loop spans 17 amino acids. CDR1 and CDR2 from the germline V gene are SGHRS and YFSETQ. The CDR3 loop reads CASSHNAGTGGWNEQFF. In DNA, the CDR3 is TGCGCCAGCAGTCACAATGCCGGGACAGGGGGGTGGAATGAGCAGTTCTTC.

This chain connects TRBV7-8 to TRBJ1-5; D is perhaps TRBD1 (5 bases). This CDR3 spans 13 amino acids. Germline V gives CDR1 SGHVS, CDR2 FQNEAQ. Between the trimmed V and J ends, which lost 3 bases and 3 bases, there was a span of 6 bases. In DNA, the CDR3 is TGTGCCAGCAGCTTGACAGACAATCAGCCCCAGCATTTT. This encodes CASSLTDNQPQHF.

CDR3 in amino acids: CASSPGQTTGELFF. In DNA, the CDR3 is TGCGCCAGCAGCCCGGGACAGACCACCGGGGAGCTGTTTTTT. The genes are TRBV5-1 and TRBJ2-2, with 7 bases identical to TRBD1. The ends lost 4 bases at V and 4 bases at J; junction bases unmatched: 4. Germline V gives CDR1 SGHRS, CDR2 YFSETQ. This CDR3 region has 14 residues. Full variable domain (rest looked up from reference TRBV5-1 and TRBJ2-2): KAGVTQTPRYLIKTRGQQVTLSCSPISGHRSVSWYQQTPGQGLQFLFEYFSETQRNKGNFPGRFSGRQFSNSRSEMNVSTLELGDSALYLCASSPGQTTGELFFGEGSRLTVL.

V and J are TRBV7-6 and TRBJ2-2, with 10 nucleotides matching TRBD2. The CDR3 runs to 15 residues. Germline trimming cut 4 bases from V and 4 bases from J; bases unmatched to any gene: 3. Germline V gene lookup returns CDR1 SGHVS and CDR2 FNYEAQ. The CDR3 coding sequence is TGTGCCAGCAGCTCCACTAGCGGGGCCACCGGGGAGCTGTTTTTT. Translating gives CASSSTSGATGELFF.

V and J are TRBV4-2 and TRBJ1-5; D not certain. Germline CDR1 is LGHNA and CDR2 is YNFKEQ. The CDR3 length is 13 residues. The V and J ends lost 0 bases and 7 bases respectively, with 7 bases between them. The CDR3 DNA is TGTGCCAGCAGCCAAGACAACCTACAGCCCCAGCATTTT. Its protein is CASSQDNLQPQHF.

This clone was recorded only once. The chain has TRBV7-2 and TRBJ2-3; D ambiguous. V lost 1 base to trimming and J lost 2 bases, with 7 bases between them. This CDR3 spans 14 amino acids. Germline-derived CDR1 and CDR2 are SGHTA and FQGNSA. CDR3 protein: CASSLVTTTDTQYF. CDR3 in DNA: TGTGCCAGCAGCTTAGTCACAACCACAGATACGCAGTATTTT.

The chain couples TRBV5-4 to TRBJ1-4, with no clear D. Looked up from germline, CDR1 is SGHNT and CDR2 is YYREEE (reference sequence). The CDR3 covers 14 residues. V lost 4 bases and J lost 4, with 11 bases in between. The CDR3 sequence is CASSPSQYNEKLFF. The CDR3 DNA sequence: TGTGCCAGCAGCCCGTCTCAGTATAATGAAAAACTGTTTTTT.

V usage is TRBV4-3 and J usage is TRBJ1-1; D is unresolved. Trimming took 2 bases from V and 1 from J, leaving 5 bases between them. The CDR3 spans 13 residues. CDR1 LGHNA and CDR2 YSLEER come from the germline V gene. The CDR3 sequence is CASSQSGNTEAFF. The DNA for the CDR3 is TGCGCCAGCAGCCAATCGGGGAACACTGAAGCTTTCTTT.

The J gene is TRBJ2-5, the V gene TRBV4-1; 8 bases fit TRBD1. The end of the DNA fits TRBJ2-7 better, so the J call may be wrong. CDR3 length: 14 amino acids. Germline lookup yields CDR1 MGHRA and CDR2 YSYEKL. The CDR3 loop reads CASSPRQGSYEQYF. The CDR3 DNA is TGCGCCAGCAGCCCCAGACAGGGGTCCTACGAGCAGTACTTC.

V and J are TRBV19 and TRBJ2-1; the D gene could be TRBD1 or TRBD2 (5 bases each). Trimming removed 7 bases at V and 0 bases at J, with 16 bases between. The germline V gene encodes CDR1 LNHDA and CDR2 SQIVND (reference sequence). The CDR3 totals 16 residues. Written as DNA, the CDR3 is TGTGCCAGTAACCCGGGGCCTCCGAGCTCCTACAATGAGCAGTTCTTC. Protein product: CASNPGPPSSYNEQFF.

V usage is TRBV5-1 and J usage is TRBJ1-2; D may be TRBD1 (5 bases). Trimming pared 3 bases from V and 3 bases from J, leaving 6 bases between. Germline CDR1 reads SGHRS; CDR2 reads YFSETQ. The CDR3 has 12 residues. CDR3 nucleotides: TGCGCCAGCAGCTGGGACGACTATGGCTACACCTTC. Translated, it gives CASSWDDYGYTF.

This clone was seen just once. This chain's CDR3 is CSVEEGGGGRAGTDTQYF. The CDR3 nucleotides are TGCAGCGTTGAAGAGGGGGGTGGAGGGAGGGCCGGTACAGATACGCAGTATTTT. The chain uses TRBV29-1 and TRBJ2-3, with TRBD2 matching 7 bases. This CDR3 has 18 amino acids. Germline CDR1 SQVTM, CDR2 ANQGSEA. Trimming cost V 0 bases and J 3 bases; bases outside gene matches: 15.

This clone has more than one count but fewer than ten. In DNA form, the CDR3 reads TGTGCCAGTAGAGGGACTAGCGACACCGGGGAGCTGTTTTTT. Translating gives CASRGTSDTGELFF. The rearrangement links TRBV19 to TRBJ2-2, with 10 positions matching TRBD2. This CDR3 has 14 amino acids. Germline CDR1 LNHDA, CDR2 SQIVND (reference sequence). The V segment lost 6 bases and the J segment 3 bases; nucleotides outside the gene matches: 1.

The chain has TRBV14 and TRBJ1-1, with D possibly TRBD1 on 5 matching bases. Germline V lookup: CDR1 SGHDN, CDR2 FVKESK. The CDR3 has 13 amino acids. Trimming left V 3 bases short and J 7 bases short, with 12 bases between. The CDR3 DNA sequence: TGTGCCAGCAGCCATCAGGGTTATAGTGAAGCTTTCTTT. Translated: CASSHQGYSEAFF.

The V and J genes are TRBV5-6 and TRBJ1-3, with D unresolved. Germline V lookup: CDR1 SGHDT, CDR2 YYEEEE. CDR3 length equals 14 residues. V dropped 1 base and J dropped 0 bases, with 5 bases sitting between them. The CDR3 reads CASSLRHSGNTIYF. The DNA of the CDR3 is TGTGCCAGCAGCTTGCGTCACTCTGGAAACACCATATATTTT.

This chain joins TRBV18 and TRBJ2-1; 8 positions agree with TRBD2. The CDR3 spans 14 residues. Germline-derived CDR1 and CDR2 are KGHSH and LQKENI. With 2 bases clipped from V and 3 bases from J, the junction kept 0 bases outside the gene matches. In nucleotides, the CDR3 is TGTGCCAGCTCACCAACTAGCGGCTACAATGAGCAGTTCTTC. Translation: CASSPTSGYNEQFF.